A single sample gave rise to the 5 T cell receptor beta chains below, sequenced in a study of OX40 agonist ivuxolimab in advanced cancers. The method was immunoSEQ multiplex PCR; TCRdb's version includes in-frame clones alone and lacks a portion of them. The profile covers roughly 92,000 clones, with about 89% appearing a single time and around 8.7% taken by the ten largest. The specimen comprised CD4+ or CD8+ T cells sorted from blood, sampled in a trial of the OX40 agonist ivuxolimab. All receptors come from an adult with an advanced solid tumor such as melanoma, head and neck, liver or kidney cancer.

The chain employs TRBV4-1 and TRBJ2-2; the D gene could be TRBD1 or TRBD2 (5 bases each). This CDR3 comprises 15 residues. Trimming took 6 bases from V and 9 from J, leaving 20 bases between them. CDR1 and CDR2 from the germline V gene are MGHRA and YSYEKL. CDR3 sequence reads: CASSPGTATGRELFF. As DNA, the CDR3 is TGCGCCAGCAGTCCCGGGACGGCGACCGGCAGGGAGCTGTTTTTT.

This sequence joins TRBV10-2 and TRBJ2-7, with D hard to call. CDR3 size: 13 residues. With 7 bases removed from V and 5 bases from J, the gap between germline ends came to 15 bases. Germline loops: CDR1 WSHSY, CDR2 SAAADI. CDR3 in DNA: TGCGCCAGCACTGGTATAGTCGTGGACGAGCAGTACTTC. Its protein product is CASTGIVVDEQYF.

The J gene is TRBJ2-5, the V gene TRBV29-1; 10 nucleotides agree with TRBD2. V shed 5 bases, J shed 4 bases, and the junction held 7 bases outside the gene matches. Germline CDR1 reads SQVTM; CDR2 reads ANQGSEA. The CDR3 length is 14 residues. This chain's CDR3 is CSVQAGGSAETQYF. The CDR3 DNA is TGCAGCGTTCAAGCGGGAGGGTCGGCAGAGACCCAGTACTTC. Supplemented by reference TRBV29-1 and TRBJ2-5, the full variable domain reads SAVISQKPSRDICQRGTSLTIQCQVDSQVTMMFWYRQQPGQSLTLIATANQGSEATYESGFVIDKFPISRPNLTFSTLTVSNMSPEDSSIYLCSVQAGGSAETQYFGPGTRLLVL.

The chain has TRBV7-2 and TRBJ2-1; weak D call: TRBD2 (6 bases). This CDR3 contains 14 residues. Germline V gives CDR1 SGHTA, CDR2 FQGNSA. Trimming left V 4 bases short and J 4 bases short, with 11 bases between. The CDR3 DNA reads TGTGCCAGCAGCTCCCGGGACTGGTACAATGAGCAGTTCTTC. As protein: CASSSRDWYNEQFF.

The rearrangement joins TRBV29-1 to TRBJ2-3; D perhaps matches TRBD2 (6 bases). Germline-derived CDR1 and CDR2 are SQVTM and ANQGSEA. Deletions cut 7 bases from V and 4 bases from J, with 21 bases between. The CDR3 has 15 residues. This CDR3 reads CSGSLLHGRADTQYF. The CDR3 nucleotides are TGCAGCGGGTCCTTGTTACACGGGAGAGCAGATACGCAGTATTTT.